These 25 T cell receptor beta chains were all obtained from the same sample, sequenced in a study of shared clonotypes between healthy human individuals. Positively selected for CCR7, the CD45RO-negative cells used as naive CD8 cells excluded terminally differentiated effector memory CD45RA+ cells. Here immunoSEQ multiplex PCR was the method, and the copy in TCRdb shows in-frame clones only, minus some. Of a few hundred thousand clones in the sample, 95% to 96% were seen once. Source material: naive CD8+ T cells sorted from blood. The source is a woman aged 25 to 39 in good health.

The chain joins TRBV30 to TRBJ2-1; D remains unclear. Looked up from germline, CDR1 is GTSNPN and CDR2 is SVGIG (reference sequence). CDR3 size: 15 residues. The V end lost 6 bases, the J end lost 0 bases, and 15 bases lay between the germline ends. CDR3 amino acids: CACHEGSSSYNEQFF. The CDR3 bases are TGTGCCTGCCACGAAGGCTCGAGCTCCTACAATGAGCAGTTCTTC.

V usage is TRBV28 and J usage is TRBJ1-4; D call uncertain. This CDR3 comprises 16 residues. Germline values: CDR1 MDHEN, CDR2 SYDVKM. Trimming removed 4 bases from V and 6 bases from J, with 18 bases in between. The CDR3 sequence: CASSSYHQWRDEKLFF. DNA of the CDR3: TGTGCCAGCAGTTCATACCATCAGTGGAGGGATGAAAAACTGTTTTTT.

The V and J genes are TRBV27 and TRBJ1-3; D possibly corresponds to TRBD1 (5 bases). The ends were cut back, 5 bases at V and 0 bases at J, with 20 bases in the middle. Germline V gene lookup returns CDR1 MNHEY and CDR2 SMNVEV (reference sequence). The CDR3 has 18 residues. The CDR3 nucleotides read TGTGCCAGCAGTAATGGGCCCCCCGACAGTCACTCTGGAAACACCATATATTTT. Translated: CASSNGPPDSHSGNTIYF.

CDR3 protein: CASSFGKNEQYF. CDR3 sequence (DNA): TGTGCCAGCAGCTTCGGGAAGAACGAGCAGTACTTC. V and J are TRBV7-9 and TRBJ2-7, with D possibly being TRBD2 (5 bases). The CDR3 totals 12 residues. Per germline, CDR1 SEHNR and CDR2 FQNEAQ (reference sequence). The ends were cut back, 3 bases at V and 5 bases at J, with 8 bases in the middle.

The chain has TRBV19 and TRBJ2-3; the match to TRBD2 covers 8 bases. The CDR3 covers 14 residues. Trimming removed 10 bases from V and 4 bases from J; junction bases left unmatched: 10. The V gene's germline CDR1 is LNHDA and CDR2 SQIVND (reference sequence). The CDR3 region has the DNA TGTGCCACCGGACGGGAGCGGGAGTCAGATACGCAGTATTTT. Amino acid sequence: CATGRERESDTQYF.

CDR3 DNA: TGTGCCAGCAGTTTATACCCGGCCACAGGGTTCGAGCAGTACTTC. It codes for CASSLYPATGFEQYF. This chain links TRBV28 with TRBJ2-7, with D maybe TRBD1 (6 bases). Trimming pared 1 base from V and 6 bases from J, leaving 16 bases between. The V gene's germline CDR1 is MDHEN and CDR2 SYDVKM. This CDR3 spans 15 amino acids. Variable domain in full (rest from reference TRBV28 and TRBJ2-7): DVKVTQSSRYLVKRTGEKVFLECVQDMDHENMFWYRQDPGLGLRLIYFSYDVKMKEKGDIPEGYSVSREKKERFSLILESASTNQTSMYLCASSLYPATGFEQYFGPGTRLTVT.

The genes are TRBV4-1 and TRBJ2-3, with 7 positions matching TRBD2. Trimming took 2 bases from V and 0 from J; bases not matched to a gene: 2. Germline CDR1 reads MGHRA; CDR2 reads YSYEKL. The CDR3 extends over 15 amino acids. For the CDR3, the DNA is TGCGCCAGCAGCCAATTTAGCGGGAGCACAGATACGCAGTATTTT. Amino acid sequence: CASSQFSGSTDTQYF.

The CDR3 is CPTIMGPPTEAFF. CDR3 nucleotide sequence: TGTCCCACCATTATGGGCCCACCCACTGAAGCTTTCTTT. The chain employs TRBV28 and TRBJ1-1; D gene unclear. The CDR3 is made up of 13 amino acids. The germline V gene has CDR1 MDHEN and CDR2 SYDVKM.

The CDR3 bases are TGTGCCAGCAGCTTCGGGACTACTGGCACAGATACGCAGTATTTT. The encoded protein is CASSFGTTGTDTQYF. This chain links TRBV5-6 with TRBJ2-3; 7 bases fit TRBD2. Germline values: CDR1 SGHDT, CDR2 YYEEEE. V was clipped by 2 bases and J by 1 base; unmatched bases: 4. This CDR3 region has 15 residues.

V usage is TRBV5-4 and J usage is TRBJ1-2; weak D call: TRBD1 (5 bases). The CDR3 is 16 amino acids. Germline lookup yields CDR1 SGHNT and CDR2 YYREEE (reference sequence). Trimming took 3 bases from V and 0 from J, leaving 15 bases between them. The CDR3 here is CASSYRSPPSNYGYTF. The CDR3 DNA reads TGTGCCAGCAGCTACAGGTCCCCTCCTTCTAACTATGGCTACACCTTC.

The V gene is TRBV6-1, the J gene TRBJ2-1; D call uncertain. The V end lost 6 bases, the J end lost 16 bases, and 19 bases lay between the germline ends. Germline assignment: CDR1 MNHNS and CDR2 SASEGT. CDR3 length: 12 amino acids. The CDR3 DNA is TGTGCCAGCAGCTCCAAGGAACCGTCACAATTCTTC. Protein sequence: CASSSKEPSQFF.

J is TRBJ2-2 and V is TRBV27; D gene unclear. The V end lost 3 bases, the J end lost 1 base, and 15 bases lay between the germline ends. The germline V gene encodes CDR1 MNHEY and CDR2 SMNVEV (reference sequence). The CDR3 has 17 amino acids. CDR3 in amino acids: CASSFLTMAENTGELFF. DNA of the CDR3: TGTGCCAGCAGTTTTCTCACAATGGCGGAGAACACCGGGGAGCTGTTTTTT.

This clone was observed a single time. The rearrangement uses TRBV11-2 and TRBJ2-3; D remains ambiguous. The germline V gene has CDR1 SGHAT and CDR2 FQNNGV. Deletions cut 1 base from V and 1 base from J, with 18 bases between. This CDR3 contains 18 residues. CDR3 in amino acids: CASSLVGPPFSGTDTQYF. The CDR3 DNA sequence: TGTGCCAGCAGCTTAGTTGGGCCACCCTTTTCCGGCACAGATACGCAGTATTTT.

The CDR3 region is CASSESGEQFF. The CDR3 DNA is TGCGCCAGCAGTGAGTCAGGGGAGCAGTTCTTC. The rearrangement uses TRBV10-2 and TRBJ2-1, with D unresolved. Germline CDR1 and CDR2: WSHSY and SAAADI. V lost 0 bases to trimming and J lost 10 bases, with 4 bases between them. The CDR3 is 11 residues long.

The gene calls are TRBV25-1 and TRBJ1-1; D gene ambiguous. The CDR3 is 15 residues long. Germline V lookup: CDR1 MGHDK, CDR2 SYGVNS. The V end lost 4 bases, the J end lost 4 bases, and 16 bases lay between the germline ends. The DNA of the CDR3 is TGTGCCAGCAGTGTACTAAGTTCAGTGGGCACTGAAGCTTTCTTT. Translated: CASSVLSSVGTEAFF.

This rearrangement joins TRBV9 to TRBJ2-7, with 7 bases lining up with TRBD2. The CDR3 totals 14 residues. Trimming cost V 4 bases and J 6 bases; bases outside gene matches: 10. The V gene's germline CDR1 is SGDLS and CDR2 YYNGEE. The CDR3 bases are TGTGCCAGCAGCCCGGGGAGGGTGACTCGCGAGCAGTACTTC. Amino acids: CASSPGRVTREQYF. The full variable domain, rest sourced from reference TRBV9 and TRBJ2-7, is DSGVTQTPKHLITATGQRVTLRCSPRSGDLSVYWYQQSLDQGLQFLIQYYNGEERAKGNILERFSAQQFPDLHSELNLSSLELGDSALYFCASSPGRVTREQYFGPGTRLTVT.

V is TRBV10-2 and J is TRBJ1-1, with 9 bases fitting TRBD1. This CDR3 has 14 residues. The J segment lost 5 bases and the V segment lost 6 bases, leaving 7 bases of the junction unmatched. The V gene's germline CDR1 is WSHSY and CDR2 SAAADI. CDR3 nucleotides: TGCGCCAGCAGACCTACAGGGGGCTATACTGAAGCTTTCTTT. As protein: CASRPTGGYTEAFF.

The chain is built from TRBV13 and TRBJ2-7; 7 bases agree with TRBD2. V trimming: 5 bases; J trimming: 3 bases; junction bases outside the gene matches: 13. Germline V CDR1 and CDR2: PRHDT, FYEKMQ (reference sequence). This CDR3 has 16 residues. The CDR3 sequence is CASSARDYENYYEQYF. CDR3 nucleotide sequence: TGTGCCAGCAGCGCCCGGGACTACGAAAATTACTACGAGCAGTACTTC.

The rearrangement joins TRBV28 to TRBJ1-1; no firm D call. The CDR3 consists of 15 residues. The germline gives CDR1 MDHEN, CDR2 SYDVKM. The V end was cut by 7 bases, the J end by 5 bases, with 20 bases between. CDR3 coding DNA: TGTGCCAGCATCCAGGCGAGGACGTTGAGGACTGAAGCTTTCTTT. Its translation is CASIQARTLRTEAFF.

The rearrangement uses TRBV7-8 and TRBJ2-7; D remains unclear. Germline CDR1 SGHVS, CDR2 FQNEAQ. This CDR3 is built from 12 residues. V lost 5 bases and J 0 bases, leaving 5 bases between the germline ends. The CDR3 region has the DNA TGTGCCAGCAGCGCAATCTCCTACGAGCAGTACTTC. Translating gives CASSAISYEQYF.

In its sample, this clone was seen once. The chain is built from TRBV7-9 and TRBJ2-1; no definite D call. V lost 3 bases to trimming and J lost 6 bases, with 3 bases between them. CDR3 length equals 11 residues. From germline, CDR1 is SEHNR and CDR2 FQNEAQ (reference sequence). The CDR3 reads CASSLINEQFF. CDR3 DNA sequence: TGTGCCAGCAGCTTGATCAATGAGCAGTTCTTC.

On this clone itself: The junction and the germline gene differ at one end; a read error may be behind it. The chain couples TRBV28 to TRBJ1-1; D not resolved. CDR1 MDHEN and CDR2 SYDVKM come from the germline V gene. The CDR3 runs to 13 residues. CDR3 residues: CASSLLRPTEAFF. The CDR3 DNA follows: TGTGCCAGCAGCTTATTAAGGCCCACTGAAGCTTTCTTT.

This clone was picked up one time. V and J are TRBV4-1 and TRBJ2-3; D is uncertain. Trimming removed 1 base at V and 4 bases at J, with 6 bases between. This CDR3 has 13 amino acids. Germline V gene data show CDR1 as MGHRA and CDR2 as YSYEKL. The CDR3 is CASSQVGSDTQYF. CDR3 in DNA: TGCGCCAGCAGCCAAGTCGGGTCAGATACGCAGTATTTT.

The rearrangement links TRBV6-5 to TRBJ1-5; 9 bases are a match to TRBD1. Germline CDR1 is MNHEY and CDR2 is SVGAGI. The V gene end was trimmed by 8 bases and the J gene end by 4 bases; junction bases not matched to a gene: 3. CDR3 size: 13 residues. Written as DNA, the CDR3 is TGTGCCAGCGGACAGGGGTGGAATCAGCCCCAGCATTTT. Its protein product is CASGQGWNQPQHF.

CDR3 region: CASSLTGGIPEAFF. The CDR3 DNA reads as TGTGCCAGCAGCTTGACAGGGGGCATCCCTGAAGCTTTCTTT. The chain links TRBV5-4 to TRBJ1-1; 9 nucleotides match TRBD1. Germline CDR1 and CDR2: SGHNT and YYREEE (reference sequence). V gave up 1 base and J gave up 6 bases; unmatched junction bases: 4. The CDR3 is 14 residues long.